The T cell receptor (beta chain) under discussion was sequenced for a study of response to subunit inactivated influenza vaccine. TCRdb called the RT-PCR reads again in MiXCR, with one record for every CDR3 protein. The data contain just under 550,000 distinct CDR3 sequences, 20% to 25% of them singletons. This CDR3 has 16 amino acids. Germline-derived CDR1 and CDR2 are KGHSH and LQKENI. The V and J ends lost 4 bases and 0 bases respectively, with 14 bases between them. This clonotype was counted only a few times. Its cognate antigen is unknown. Regarding the study as a whole: It was the authors' suggestion that each seasonal influenza vaccination recruits few new T cells.

Separately, the same data were catalogued under a study of T cells expressing NK-cell markers. That publication notes: It was by 5'RACE template switching with UMIs that TCR beta cDNA was made. With respect to HCMV, most of the eight sequenced donors were seropositive, and one was seronegative. The study found dominant NKG2C+ clonotypes at roughly 1.0-7.0% of CD8+ T cells in roughly six donors.

This chain links TRBV18 with TRBJ2-3; D not certain. The origin of this receptor is a man aged 50-60 years who received an inactivated influenza vaccine. Sample: CD4+ T cells sorted from PBMCs, taken about 12 days after vaccination. CDR3 sequence (DNA): TGTGCCAGCTCACGAGAGACATCCTCTAGCACAGATACGCAGTATTTT. This translates into CASSRETSSSTDTQYF. Based on the CDR3 plus reference TRBV18 and TRBJ2-3, the full variable domain is NAGVMQNPRHLVRRRGQEARLRCSPMKGHSHVYWYRQLPEEGLKFMVYLQKENIIDESGMPKERFSAEFPKEGPSILRIQQVVRGDSAAYFCASSRETSSSTDTQYFGPGTRLTVL.